The 18 T cell receptor beta chains below all came from one sample that was sequenced in a study of cytomegalovirus exposure and HLA in healthy donors. The PCR employed 60 Vbeta primers together with 13 Jbeta primers. Sequencing used immunoSEQ multiplex PCR; TCRdb keeps in-frame clones, though not all of them. The sample records approximately 110,000 clones, 74% being singletons. The material sequenced was PBMCs. The receptor set was obtained from a man in his forties or fifties in good health and CMV-seropositive.

The gene calls are TRBV6-1 and TRBJ1-3; a possible D gene is TRBD1 (5 bases). From germline, CDR1 is MNHNS and CDR2 SASEGT. V was shortened by 5 bases and J by 5 bases, with 16 bases between the two germline ends. This CDR3 comprises 15 residues. CDR3 nucleotide sequence: TGTGCCAGCAGTCGCCCAGGGAAGGGGCGAAACACCATATATTTT. Translated, it gives CASSRPGKGRNTIYF.

This clone was found once. This sequence joins TRBV5-1 and TRBJ2-7; possibly TRBD2 for D (6 bases). V lost 3 bases and J lost 2, with 15 bases in between. The germline gives CDR1 SGHRS, CDR2 YFSETQ. The CDR3 is 15 residues long. In DNA, the CDR3 is TGCGCCAGCAGCTCCGGGGTCGGGGGAACCTACGAGCAGTACTTC. The encoded protein is CASSSGVGGTYEQYF.

CDR3: CASNLRGWDTEAFF. CDR3 nucleotides: TGTGCCAGCAACCTCAGGGGTTGGGACACTGAAGCTTTCTTT. The genes are TRBV6-6 and TRBJ1-1; D might be TRBD1 (6 bases). Trimming took off 7 bases at V and 3 bases at J, with 15 bases between the two ends. The CDR3 spans 14 residues. Germline-derived CDR1 and CDR2 are MNHNY and SVGAGI (reference sequence).

Sample share makes this clone medium-sized (0.01 to 0.1%). The gene calls are TRBV2 and TRBJ1-4; TRBD1 matches at 9 bases. V gave up 3 bases and J gave up 5 bases; unmatched junction bases: 4. CDR3 length equals 15 residues. Looked up from germline, CDR1 is SNHLY and CDR2 is FYNNEI. The CDR3 sequence: CASSETGTGNEKLFF. As DNA, the CDR3 is TGTGCCAGCAGTGAGACCGGGACAGGGAATGAAAAACTGTTTTTT.

The table lists this clone with a few counts. V gene TRBV30 combines with J gene TRBJ2-7; TRBD2 is a possible D gene (6 bases). Germline-derived CDR1 and CDR2 are GTSNPN and SVGIG (reference sequence). V was clipped by 1 base and J by 3 bases, with 19 bases between them. The CDR3 has 16 residues. The CDR3 DNA sequence: TGTGCCTGGAGTGCCCGACCCGGGACGGGAGTCTACGAGCAGTACTTC. Translated: CAWSARPGTGVYEQYF.

The chain joins TRBV5-1 to TRBJ1-1, with 8 positions matching TRBD1. The V gene end was trimmed by 4 bases and the J gene end by 5 bases; junction bases not matched to a gene: 10. The CDR3 is made up of 15 amino acids. Germline lookup yields CDR1 SGHRS and CDR2 YFSETQ. The CDR3 protein is CASSGLTGVMTEAFF. CDR3 in DNA: TGCGCCAGCAGCGGACTGACAGGGGTTATGACTGAAGCTTTCTTT. Full variable domain (remainder filled in from reference TRBV5-1 and TRBJ1-1): KAGVTQTPRYLIKTRGQQVTLSCSPISGHRSVSWYQQTPGQGLQFLFEYFSETQRNKGNFPGRFSGRQFSNSRSEMNVSTLELGDSALYLCASSGLTGVMTEAFFGQGTRLTVV.

The rearrangement links TRBV27 to TRBJ1-1; TRBD1 is a possible D gene (6 bases). From germline, CDR1 is MNHEY and CDR2 SMNVEV (reference sequence). This CDR3 comprises 12 residues. V shed 5 bases and J shed 10 bases, with 14 bases lying between them. Here the CDR3 reads CASSRWGLGAFF. The CDR3 DNA reads TGTGCCAGCAGTCGGTGGGGGCTCGGAGCTTTCTTT.

The rearrangement uses TRBV7-2 and TRBJ2-5, with D tentatively TRBD1 (7 bases). Germline V gene lookup returns CDR1 SGHTA and CDR2 FQGNSA. The CDR3 loop spans 15 amino acids. Trimming shortened V by 3 bases and J by 5 bases, and 16 bases separated the two germline ends. The CDR3 here is CASSFNGAGGETQYF. Here the CDR3 DNA reads TGTGCCAGCAGCTTTAACGGCGCAGGGGGGGAGACCCAGTACTTC.

Only one count was recorded for this clone. The sample contains more than one DNA sequence encoding this CDR3. The rearrangement links TRBV30 to TRBJ2-7, with 10 bases fitting TRBD1. Germline values: CDR1 GTSNPN, CDR2 SVGIG (reference sequence). V dropped 4 bases and J dropped 4; count of bases not matched to a gene: 4. The CDR3 covers 13 residues. CDR3 protein: CAWNRDRGYEQYF. CDR3 DNA: TGTGCCTGGAACCGGGACAGGGGTTACGAGCAGTACTTC.

The chain recombines TRBV5-5 with TRBJ2-2, with TRBD2 matching over 10 bases. The CDR3 spans 16 residues. The germline V gene has CDR1 SGHKS and CDR2 YYEKEE (reference sequence). V shed 2 bases, J shed 5 bases, and the junction held 6 bases outside the gene matches. The CDR3 loop reads CASSLLAGRNTGELFF. The CDR3 bases are TGTGCCAGCAGCTTACTAGCGGGACGTAATACCGGGGAGCTGTTTTTT.

The chain uses TRBV27 and TRBJ1-5; the D is unclear. CDR1 is MNHEY, CDR2 SMNVEV, per germline (reference sequence). Trimming cost V 2 bases and J 5 bases, with 7 bases left between them. The CDR3 has 13 amino acids. The CDR3: CASSLTRDQPQHF. CDR3 DNA: TGTGCCAGCAGTTTAACGAGGGATCAGCCCCAGCATTTT.

In its sample, this clone was seen a few times. V usage is TRBV6-5 and J usage is TRBJ1-6; weak D call: TRBD1 (5 bases). The CDR3 extends over 13 amino acids. The ends were cut back, 9 bases at V and 7 bases at J, with 13 bases in the middle. Germline loops: CDR1 MNHEY, CDR2 SVGAGI. The CDR3 reads CASHRGRNSPLHF. Here the CDR3 DNA reads TGTGCCAGTCACCGGGGGAGAAATTCACCCCTCCACTTT.

This clone was found once. The chain employs TRBV27 and TRBJ2-1, with TRBD2 identical over 9 bases. This CDR3 has 15 amino acids. Trimming took 6 bases from V and 6 from J; bases not matched to a gene: 9. Germline V CDR1 and CDR2: MNHEY, SMNVEV (reference sequence). CDR3 coding DNA: TGTGCCAGCAGCCCGCGGGGGGGCGATCTCAATGAGCAGTTCTTC. It yields the protein CASSPRGGDLNEQFF.

The chain joins TRBV2 to TRBJ1-3; 8 bases agree with TRBD1. The germline V gene encodes CDR1 SNHLY and CDR2 FYNNEI. Trimming at V came to 5 bases and at J to 9 bases, leaving 3 bases not matched to a gene. The CDR3 runs 12 residues. The CDR3 DNA reads as TGTGCCAGCAGTCCCGACAGGGGCACCATATATTTT. It translates to CASSPDRGTIYF.

The rearrangement uses TRBV29-1 and TRBJ2-3; TRBD1 matches 8 bases. V dropped 6 bases and J dropped 4; count of bases not matched to a gene: 3. CDR1 is SQVTM, CDR2 ANQGSEA, per germline. The length of the CDR3 is 12 residues. The CDR3 DNA is TGCAGCGTGACAGGGGCAGCAGATACGCAGTATTTT. It is translated as CSVTGAADTQYF.

The chain employs TRBV12-5 and TRBJ2-1; 9 nucleotides agree with TRBD2. The CDR3 is 15 residues long. J gave up 9 bases and V 0 bases, and 6 bases lay outside the gene matches. Germline V gene data show CDR1 as LGHNT and CDR2 as FRNRAP. CDR3 protein: CASGLVLAGRREQFF. DNA of the CDR3: TGTGCTAGTGGTTTGGTACTAGCGGGCCGTCGTGAGCAGTTCTTC.

The chain carries TRBV5-1 and TRBJ2-7; 7 bases agree with TRBD2. Trimming took 4 bases from V and 3 from J; bases not matched to a gene: 4. Germline V gene sequence: CDR1 SGHRS, CDR2 YFSETQ. CDR3 length: 13 amino acids. This chain's CDR3 is CASSPQRDYEQYF. The CDR3 nucleotides are TGCGCCAGCAGCCCCCAGCGGGACTACGAGCAGTACTTC.

This clone was recorded a few times. This chain connects TRBV6-5 to TRBJ1-2; weak D call: TRBD1 (5 bases). This CDR3 comprises 14 residues. Trimming stripped 5 bases from V and 8 bases from J, with 18 bases between. Germline V CDR1 and CDR2: MNHEY, SVGAGI. CDR3: CASSAWGGGGGYTF. The DNA of the CDR3 is TGTGCCAGCAGTGCCTGGGGGGGAGGAGGCGGCTACACCTTC.